One and the same sample provided the 18 T cell receptor beta chains below, sequenced in a study of tumor-infiltrating lymphocytes in primary liver carcinoma. TCR beta cDNA was reverse-transcribed from about 500 ng of total RNA. The reaction used a constant-region primer and ProtoScript II reverse transcriptase. TCR beta libraries came from three nested multiplex PCR rounds using slightly modified ARM-PCR. Investigators reported that the first two PCR rounds, at 10 cycles each, used TRBV1-TRBV30 forward primers with a C-beta reverse primer. TCRdb re-derived calls from the multiplex PCR reads in MiXCR, one entry per CDR3 protein. The top ten clones hold 65% to 80% of a sample with some 180,000 distinct CDR3 sequences, about 60% of them seen once. The source of the blood RNA was unsorted whole blood, and germline DNA was extracted as well. What was sequenced was peripheral blood. These receptor sequences come from a man in his forties with primary liver carcinoma and hepatitis B virus infection.

The gene calls are TRBV28 and TRBJ2-4; D not resolved. Germline V lookup: CDR1 MDHEN, CDR2 SYDVKM. The V end was cut by 3 bases, the J end by 7 bases, with 4 bases between. This CDR3 spans 11 amino acids. For the CDR3, the DNA is TGTGCCAGCAGTTTTCTTAACATTCAGTACTTC. Encoded protein: CASSFLNIQYF.

In DNA form, the CDR3 reads TGTGCCAGCAGGGAGGACAGGGGCCAAGAGACCCAGTACTTC. It is translated as CASREDRGQETQYF. The chain joins TRBV6-5 to TRBJ2-5; 9 bases line up with TRBD1. V dropped 6 bases and J dropped 1; count of bases not matched to a gene: 3. The germline V gene encodes CDR1 MNHEY and CDR2 SVGAGI. The length of the CDR3 is 14 residues.

V is TRBV28 and J is TRBJ2-2; possibly TRBD1 or TRBD2 for D (7 bases each). The germline V gene has CDR1 MDHEN and CDR2 SYDVKM. Trimming left V 2 bases short and J 8 bases short, with 15 bases between. The CDR3 is 15 amino acids. This chain's CDR3 is CASSLPGGGTGELFF. CDR3 DNA sequence: TGTGCCAGCAGTTTACCAGGGGGAGGGACTGGGGAGCTGTTTTTT.

The CDR3 coding sequence is TGTGCCAGCAGCCCCGGCCTAGCGGGAGGCATCTCCTACAATGAGCAGTTCTTC. Translating gives CASSPGLAGGISYNEQFF. The rearrangement links TRBV11-2 to TRBJ2-1; 11 bases match TRBD2. The CDR3 contains 18 residues. Germline trimming cut 5 bases from V and 0 bases from J; bases unmatched to any gene: 9. Germline CDR1 and CDR2: SGHAT and FQNNGV.

This clonotype was recorded only once. The chain carries TRBV5-6 and TRBJ2-5; D unclear. Trimming left V 0 bases short and J 7 bases short, with 10 bases between. From germline, CDR1 is SGHDT and CDR2 YYEEEE. CDR3 length: 13 amino acids. CDR3 sequence: CASSLVVVGTQYF. The CDR3 DNA sequence: TGTGCCAGCAGCTTGGTGGTTGTGGGGACCCAGTACTTC.

The chain joins TRBV6-5 to TRBJ2-7, with TRBD1 matching over 7 bases. The V gene end was trimmed by 7 bases and the J gene end by 8 bases; junction bases not matched to a gene: 17. The length of the CDR3 is 15 residues. Germline CDR1 is MNHEY and CDR2 is SVGAGI. The CDR3 bases are TGTGCCAGCACACCCTTTTCACAGGGGCGGTTGAAGCAGTACTTC. Protein product: CASTPFSQGRLKQYF.

There are many counts of this clonotype. This chain connects TRBV11-2 to TRBJ2-2; D is unclear. CDR3 length equals 14 residues. CDR1 is SGHAT, CDR2 FQNNGV, per germline. The germline V and J ends were trimmed by 3 bases and 1 base, with 6 bases remaining between them. The CDR3 coding sequence is TGTGCCAGCAGCTTGGGAATGAACACCGGGGAGCTGTTTTTT. Amino acid sequence: CASSLGMNTGELFF.

Turning to this clonotype: The CDR3 does not close with the conserved phenylalanine or tryptophan, likely indicating a read error. The chain employs TRBV4-1 and TRBJ1-1, with D unresolved. The germline V and J ends were trimmed by 1 base and 1 base, with 4 bases remaining between them. There are 13 residues in the CDR3. The germline V gene has CDR1 MGHRA and CDR2 YSYEKL. CDR3 coding DNA: TGCGCCAGCAGCCAAGCCACGAACACTGAAGCTTTCGTT. Residues: CASSQATNTEAFV.

On this clonotype itself: A read error may explain this, as a much larger clone is one base away. The chain combines TRBV29-1 with TRBJ2-7; 7 bases fit TRBD2. Germline values: CDR1 SQVTM, CDR2 ANQGSEA. The CDR3 contains 14 residues. CDR3 nucleotide sequence: TGCAGCGTTCGACTAGCTTCTCCGCCCTACGACCAGTACTTC. Amino acid sequence: CSVRLASPPYDQYF.

The chain is built from TRBV11-2 and TRBJ2-7; no definite D call. The V gene lost 3 bases and the J gene lost 4 bases, with 13 bases spanning the gap. CDR3 length: 14 residues. CDR1 is SGHAT, CDR2 FQNNGV, per germline. CDR3 nucleotide sequence: TGTGCCAGCAGCTTGGTCTCCCGCAGATACGAGCAGTACTTC. Translated, it gives CASSLVSRRYEQYF.

This chain connects TRBV6-1 to TRBJ1-1, with 7 bases fitting TRBD1. The CDR3 sequence is 12 residues long. Losses at the gene ends were 10 bases for V and 6 bases for J; bases not matched to a gene: 8. Germline lookup yields CDR1 MNHNS and CDR2 SASEGT. The chain's CDR3 is CATDRATSEAFF. CDR3 DNA sequence: TGTGCCACCGACAGGGCCACCTCTGAAGCTTTCTTT.

On this clonotype: Its ends do not fully match the called genes, so a read error is possible. The V and J genes are TRBV30 and TRBJ2-5; 9 bases are shared with TRBD2. In germline, CDR1 is GTSNPN, CDR2 SVGIG (reference sequence). The CDR3 is 15 amino acids. The CDR3 region is CAWSQRASGKETQYF. The CDR3 nucleotides read TGTGCCTGGAGTCAAAGAGCTAGCGGGAAAGAGACCCAATACTTC.

V is TRBV4-1 and J is TRBJ2-3, with 8 bases matching TRBD2. The J segment lost 6 bases and the V segment lost 0 bases, leaving 5 bases of the junction unmatched. The V gene's germline CDR1 is MGHRA and CDR2 YSYEKL. This CDR3 has 15 residues. This CDR3 reads CASSQDGQREDTQYF. For the CDR3, the DNA is TGCGCCAGCAGCCAAGATGGTCAGCGGGAGGATACGCAGTATTTT.

Turning to this clonotype: Germline and junction disagree at one end, which may indicate a read error. V is TRBV10-1 and J is TRBJ2-7; possibly TRBD2 for D (6 bases). The CDR3 has 13 residues. The germline CDR1 and CDR2 sequences are WNHNN and SYGVQD (reference sequence). The CDR3 here is CANSEPEGNGQYF. In DNA form, the CDR3 reads TGCGCCAACAGTGAGCCGGAGGGTAACGGGCAGTACTTC.

This clonotype was observed at least ten times. The chain uses TRBV11-2 and TRBJ2-1, with 11 bases lining up with TRBD2. V trimming: 5 bases; J trimming: 3 bases; junction bases outside the gene matches: 6. Looked up from germline, CDR1 is SGHAT and CDR2 is FQNNGV. This CDR3 is built from 16 residues. The CDR3 loop is CASSPGLAGLYNEQFF. In DNA form, the CDR3 reads TGTGCCAGCAGCCCCGGACTAGCGGGTCTCTACAATGAGCAGTTCTTC.

This clonotype was counted ten times or more. V is TRBV11-2 and J is TRBJ1-6; D call uncertain. The V and J ends lost 3 bases and 6 bases respectively, with 3 bases between them. Germline V gene sequence: CDR1 SGHAT, CDR2 FQNNGV. The CDR3 totals 12 residues. CDR3 in DNA: TGTGCCAGCAGCTTGAGTAATTCACCCCTCCACTTT. Translation: CASSLSNSPLHF.

The rearrangement joins TRBV11-2 to TRBJ2-1; D not certain. The germline CDR1 and CDR2 sequences are SGHAT and FQNNGV. The CDR3 sequence is 12 residues long. V lost 6 bases and J 8 bases, leaving 11 bases between the germline ends. This CDR3 is CASSQFPDEQFF. CDR3 DNA sequence: TGTGCCAGCAGTCAATTCCCCGATGAGCAGTTCTTC.

A word on this clonotype: Just one base apart from a much larger clone, this may be a read error. The conserved closing phenylalanine or tryptophan is absent in this CDR3, likely reflecting a read error. V usage is TRBV29-1 and J usage is TRBJ2-2; TRBD1 matches 8 bases. Germline CDR1 reads SQVTM; CDR2 reads ANQGSEA. The CDR3 sequence is 14 residues long. J was trimmed by 3 bases and V by 7 bases; bases with no gene match: 7. The CDR3 sequence is CSAGDRIHTGELFL. The CDR3 nucleotides are TGCAGCGCTGGGGACAGGATTCACACCGGGGAGCTGTTTTTA.